This paragraph covers one TCR beta chain sequence. These data belong to a study of blood T cell repertoires in COVID-19. Study information: Some COVID-19 samples were acute and others convalescent; all came from the United States, Italy and Spain. PBMCs, B-cell-depleted T cells, or T cells were the source of the cDNA or gDNA that made up the material.

Trimming removed 4 bases at V and 4 bases at J, with 18 bases between. This CDR3 region has 16 residues. In germline, CDR1 is SGHRS, CDR2 YFSETQ. Each participant's cohort was designated according to participant-reported clinical history. Original data processing: By means of reference gene primer amplification, nucleated cell counts were estimated. Libraries were prepared by immunoSEQ multiplex PCR; TCRdb keeps only in-frame clonotypes and omits some of them. The D gene and trimming were derived from the DNA, and the V and J assignments and clone size from that table. The repertoire holds under 350,000 clones, approximately 86% seen once, with approximately 4.6% in the top ten.

The sequencing sample was made of PBMCs or T cells enriched from blood (not recorded which). This TCR was sampled from a woman aged 40-49 years with acute COVID-19. V usage is TRBV5-1 and J usage is TRBJ1-5; tentatively, D is TRBD1 (5 bases). The CDR3 here is CASSLGDSRGNQPQHF. The CDR3 nucleotides read TGCGCCAGCAGCCTGGGGGACTCCCGGGGGAATCAGCCCCAGCATTTT.